One and the same sample provided the 25 T cell receptor beta chains below, sequenced in a study of blood T cells in healthy people across ages. For the second PCR, which ran for roughly 7 to 11 cycles, a sample-barcoded 5' primer and a J-beta primer mix were used. From the 5' RACE reads, TCRdb called clonotypes with MiXCR, one entry per CDR3 protein. Counted here are more than 800,000 distinct CDR3 sequences, 40% to 45% occurring once; the ten biggest clones make up approximately 17%. The material sequenced was blood. Receptors originate from a woman aged 60-75 years in good health.

This clonotype was counted only a few times. The chain carries TRBV20-1 and TRBJ2-7; 12 nucleotides line up with TRBD2. The CDR3 consists of 16 residues. J was trimmed by 2 bases and V by 4 bases; bases with no gene match: 9. CDR1 DFQATT and CDR2 SNEGSKA come from the germline V gene (reference sequence). CDR3 sequence (DNA): TGCAGTGCTATCCCGATTCTAGCGGGAGGGACCTACGAGCAGTACTTC. Its protein product is CSAIPILAGGTYEQYF.

The DNA for the CDR3 is TGTGCCAGCAGCCCTAATCCCCCGTTCGCGGGAGGAGGAAACAATGAGCAGTTCTTC. Amino acid sequence: CASSPNPPFAGGGNNEQFF. The chain joins TRBV7-3 to TRBJ2-1; 8 bases line up with TRBD2. Germline CDR1 and CDR2: SGHTA and FQGTGA. This CDR3 has 19 amino acids. Trimming took 5 bases from V and 5 from J; bases not matched to a gene: 20.

Of note for this clonotype: With a much larger clone just one base away, this may be a read error. The V gene is TRBV18, the J gene TRBJ2-6; D is unresolved. CDR3 length: 14 residues. With 6 bases removed from V and 2 bases from J, the gap between germline ends came to 8 bases. The germline gives CDR1 KGHSH, CDR2 LQKENI. The CDR3 here is CASSRIPGANVLTF. CDR3 bases: TGTGCCAGCTCGCGCATCCCTGGGGCCAACGTCCTGACTTTC.

Details on this clonotype: Since no conserved phenylalanine or tryptophan closes the CDR3, a read error is the likely cause. This chain links TRBV7-2 with TRBJ2-5; 8 positions agree with TRBD1. The J call may be incorrect, as the DNA end agrees better with TRBJ2-7. Germline V gene sequence: CDR1 SGHTA, CDR2 FQGNSA. CDR3 length: 15 residues. The CDR3 DNA is TGTGCCAGCAGCTTCGGGACAGGAAATACCTACGAGCAGTACCTC. Residues: CASSFGTGNTYEQYL.

The genes are TRBV20-1 and TRBJ1-4; maybe TRBD1 (6 bases). V was pared by 6 bases and J by 5 bases, with 16 bases between. This CDR3 is 14 amino acids long. The germline V gene encodes CDR1 DFQATT and CDR2 SNEGSKA (reference sequence). The CDR3 loop reads CSAGPTGRNEKLFF. CDR3 DNA sequence: TGCAGTGCAGGACCGACAGGTCGGAATGAAAAACTGTTTTTT.

The V gene is TRBV12-3 or TRBV12-4, the J gene TRBJ2-5, with TRBD1 as a possible D gene (5 bases). The J call may not be correct, given that the DNA end is closer to TRBJ2-7. The CDR3 runs 16 residues. CDR3 sequence: CASSGALSGRGDEQYF. For the CDR3, the DNA is TGTGCCAGCAGTGGGGCGCTATCCGGTCGTGGGGACGAGCAGTACTTC.

The genes are TRBV24-1 and TRBJ2-2; tentatively, D is TRBD1 (6 bases). Germline V lookup: CDR1 KGHDR, CDR2 SFDVKD. V was shortened by 7 bases and J by 3 bases, with 11 bases between the two germline ends. There are 14 residues in the CDR3. The CDR3 coding sequence is TGTGCCACCAGGAGGGGGACCCACACCGGGGAGCTGTTTTTT. This encodes CATRRGTHTGELFF.

CDR3 coding DNA: TGTGCCAGCAGTGGGTCGAACAGGGCGGCGACGGGATATGGCTACACCTTC. Amino acid sequence: CASSGSNRAATGYGYTF. The chain carries TRBV27 and TRBJ1-2; a weak D match, TRBD1 (6 bases). The CDR3 runs to 17 residues. Per the germline V gene, CDR1 is MNHEY and CDR2 is SMNVEV (reference sequence). V was pared by 5 bases and J by 5 bases, with 24 bases between.

The V call is TRBV18, the J call TRBJ2-7; D is ambiguous. CDR1 is KGHSH and CDR2 is LQKENI in the germline V gene. V lost 3 bases to trimming and J lost 6 bases, with 9 bases between them. The CDR3 spans 12 residues. The chain's CDR3 is CASSPVGFEQYF. DNA for the CDR3: TGTGCCAGCTCACCCGTCGGTTTCGAGCAGTACTTC.

This chain joins TRBV28 and TRBJ2-1; 8 bases are shared with TRBD2. Germline trimming cut 2 bases from V and 9 bases from J; bases unmatched to any gene: 12. The germline V gene encodes CDR1 MDHEN and CDR2 SYDVKM. This CDR3 is built from 16 residues. CDR3 region: CASSLVLAAIMGEQFF. DNA of the CDR3: TGTGCCAGCAGTTTAGTACTAGCGGCCATAATGGGTGAGCAGTTCTTC.

The chain carries TRBV11-3 and TRBJ2-1; TRBD1 agrees at 7 bases. Germline CDR1 reads SGHNT; CDR2 reads YENEEA. This CDR3 region has 16 residues. V shed 5 bases and J 0 bases; nucleotides not matched to a gene: 7. CDR3 DNA sequence: TGTGCCAGCAGCCCGACGACAGGGACCTCCTACAATGAGCAGTTCTTC. Translating it yields CASSPTTGTSYNEQFF.

This rearrangement joins TRBV18 to TRBJ2-6; the D is unclear. CDR1 and CDR2 from the germline V gene are KGHSH and LQKENI. Between the trimmed V and J ends, which lost 4 bases and 3 bases, there was a span of 10 bases. This CDR3 is built from 15 residues. The CDR3 nucleotides are TGTGCCAGCTCACATTCGGGCGTTGGGGCCAACGTCCTGACTTTC. Translation: CASSHSGVGANVLTF.

The table lists this clonotype with a count of one. The J gene is TRBJ2-5, the V gene TRBV9, with 8 bases fitting TRBD2. This CDR3 has 16 amino acids. Losses at the gene ends were 0 bases for V and 4 bases for J; bases not matched to a gene: 8. Germline loops: CDR1 SGDLS, CDR2 YYNGEE. CDR3 in amino acids: CASSVEGSGRGETQYF. Here the CDR3 DNA reads TGTGCCAGCAGCGTAGAAGGGTCCGGGAGGGGAGAGACCCAGTACTTC.

The CDR3 nucleotides are TGTGCCACCAGCAGAGTCAGCGGGAGAGCGGGGGAGCAGTACTTC. Protein: CATSRVSGRAGEQYF. The chain couples TRBV15 to TRBJ2-7, with 8 bases fitting TRBD2. The V gene's germline CDR1 is LNHNV and CDR2 YYDKDF (reference sequence). The CDR3 consists of 15 residues. Trimming removed 1 base from V and 7 bases from J; junction bases left unmatched: 9.

This clonotype was recorded a few times. The chain recombines TRBV25-1 with TRBJ2-1, with 12 bases lining up with TRBD2. Losses at the gene ends were 8 bases for V and 12 bases for J; bases not matched to a gene: 8. The CDR3 is 13 residues long. Germline V gives CDR1 MGHDK, CDR2 SYGVNS. The CDR3 sequence is CASASSGRALQFF. The CDR3 nucleotides are TGTGCCAGCGCTTCTAGCGGGAGGGCCCTGCAGTTCTTC.

A few counts support this clonotype. The gene calls are TRBV20-1 and TRBJ2-1; 8 nucleotides line up with TRBD2. V lost 4 bases to trimming and J lost 6 bases; unmatched junction nucleotides: 8. The germline V gene has CDR1 DFQATT and CDR2 SNEGSKA (reference sequence). The CDR3 covers 14 residues. The CDR3 sequence: CSAIWSGGINEQFF. As DNA, the CDR3 is TGCAGTGCTATATGGAGCGGGGGAATCAATGAGCAGTTCTTC.

V gene TRBV11-2 combines with J gene TRBJ2-5; 8 bases match TRBD1. The CDR3 is 13 residues long. Looked up from germline, CDR1 is SGHAT and CDR2 is FQNNGV. Trimming took 1 base from V and 6 from J; bases not matched to a gene: 1. In nucleotides, the CDR3 is TGTGCCAGCAGCTTAGGGACAGGGAAGACCCAGTACTTC. This codes for CASSLGTGKTQYF.

The chain recombines TRBV20-1 with TRBJ2-1; 8 bases fit TRBD2. The tail of the sequence fits TRBJ2-7 better, so the J call may be wrong. CDR1 and CDR2 from the germline V gene are DFQATT and SNEGSKA (reference sequence). The CDR3 sequence is 15 residues long. CDR3 sequence: CSAHSVAGGYNEQYF. CDR3 DNA sequence: TGCAGTGCTCACTCGGTGGCGGGAGGTTACAATGAGCAGTACTTC.

This clonotype showed up just a few times. The V and J genes are TRBV20-1 and TRBJ2-3; 10 nucleotides match TRBD2. The J segment lost 4 bases and the V segment lost 4 bases, leaving 8 bases of the junction unmatched. This CDR3 is 15 amino acids long. Germline V CDR1 and CDR2: DFQATT, SNEGSKA (reference sequence). This CDR3 is CSATRAGGRADTQYF. The CDR3 DNA reads TGCAGTGCTACCCGAGCGGGAGGGAGGGCAGATACGCAGTATTTT.

Turning to this clonotype: One junction end does not reproduce the germline sequence, and a read error may be involved. CDR3 nucleotide sequence: TGTGCCAGCGGCGTAGGGGGATTAAAGAACTACGAGCAGTACTTC. Translation: CASGVGGLKNYEQYF. This sequence joins TRBV9 and TRBJ2-7, with TRBD1 as a possible D gene (6 bases). Germline CDR1 and CDR2: SGDLS and YYNGEE. The CDR3 covers 15 residues.

The chain carries TRBV12-3 or TRBV12-4 and TRBJ2-1; D is possibly TRBD1 or TRBD2 (6 bases each). The V end lost 5 bases, the J end lost 4 bases, and 15 bases lay between the germline ends. The CDR3 runs 15 residues. The CDR3 region is CASSGGLHGYNEQFF. The CDR3 nucleotides are TGTGCCAGCAGTGGGGGGCTCCATGGGTACAATGAGCAGTTCTTC.

This chain links TRBV6-1 with TRBJ2-7; the match to TRBD2 covers 11 bases. Looked up from germline, CDR1 is MNHNS and CDR2 is SASEGT. The CDR3 spans 17 residues. Germline trimming cut 9 bases from V and 3 bases from J; bases unmatched to any gene: 16. CDR3 nucleotides: TGTGCCAGTACGGGACTAGCGGAGCCAACCGGAAGCTACGAGCAGTACTTC. Translation gives CASTGLAEPTGSYEQYF.

The V gene is TRBV20-1, the J gene TRBJ1-1; perhaps TRBD1 as D (6 bases). The CDR3 is made up of 15 amino acids. The germline V gene encodes CDR1 DFQATT and CDR2 SNEGSKA (reference sequence). V lost 6 bases and J 3 bases, leaving 20 bases between the germline ends. CDR3 nucleotides: TGCAGTGCCCCAAGGGCGGGGGGCTTGGACACTGAAGCTTTCTTT. It codes for CSAPRAGGLDTEAFF.

Only a few counts were recorded for this clonotype. The chain joins TRBV6-5 to TRBJ1-1; weak D call: TRBD1 (6 bases). Germline V gene lookup returns CDR1 MNHEY and CDR2 SVGAGI. There are 15 residues in the CDR3. V was clipped by 2 bases and J by 4 bases, with 14 bases between them. This CDR3 is CASSYETGIGTEAFF. The CDR3 coding sequence is TGTGCCAGCAGTTACGAAACAGGGATAGGCACTGAAGCTTTCTTT.

CDR3 region: CVTGDYGYTF. In DNA, the CDR3 is TGTGTGACAGGGGACTATGGCTACACCTTC. V usage is TRBV6-5 and J usage is TRBJ1-2; 8 nucleotides line up with TRBD1. Germline CDR1 MNHEY, CDR2 SVGAGI. This CDR3 is built from 10 residues.